Below are 21 T cell receptor beta chains sequenced from a single sample in a study of response to subunit inactivated influenza vaccine. MiXCR, run by TCRdb on the RT-PCR reads, gives a single entry per CDR3 protein. Among 650,000 to 800,000 distinct CDR3 sequences listed, about 14% were seen once. The sequencing used PBMCs from blood, collected less than 15 days before vaccination. These receptors were collected from a man aged 45 to 65 who received an inactivated influenza vaccine.

The rearrangement joins TRBV12-3 or TRBV12-4 to TRBJ2-7, with 12 bases that match TRBD1. With 6 bases clipped from V and 7 bases from J, the junction kept 4 bases outside the gene matches. CDR3 length: 13 residues. In nucleotides, the CDR3 is TGTGCCAGCAGGGGACAGGGGGCGCGGGAGCAGTACTTC. It specifies CASRGQGAREQYF.

This rearrangement joins TRBV14 to TRBJ2-5; the D gene is possibly TRBD1 (6 bases). Germline CDR1 SGHDN, CDR2 FVKESK. V was trimmed by 4 bases and J by 5 bases, leaving 20 bases between them. The CDR3 sequence is 16 residues long. CDR3 loop: CASSLGRHRVMETQYF. CDR3 DNA sequence: TGTGCCAGCAGCCTCGGTAGACACAGGGTCATGGAGACCCAGTACTTC. Together with reference TRBV14 and TRBJ2-5, the CDR3 gives the full variable domain: EAGVTQFPSHSVIEKGQTVTLRCDPISGHDNLYWYRRVMGKEIKFLLHFVKESKQDESGMPNNRFLAERTGGTYSTLKVQPAELEDSGVYFCASSLGRHRVMETQYFGPGTRLLVL.

Only a few counts were recorded for this clonotype. The chain joins TRBV7-9 to TRBJ1-3; 7 bases match TRBD1. Germline CDR1 reads SEHNR; CDR2 reads FQNEAQ (reference sequence). J lost 4 bases, V lost 5 bases, and 11 bases had no gene match. The CDR3 covers 16 residues. CDR3 coding DNA: TGTGCCAGCAGCGCTTATAGCCGACAGGGCGGAAACACCATATATTTT. This gives the protein CASSAYSRQGGNTIYF.

This chain links TRBV10-3 with TRBJ2-7; 7 positions agree with TRBD1. The CDR3 is made up of 13 amino acids. V gave up 10 bases and J gave up 7 bases; unmatched junction bases: 13. CDR1 and CDR2 from the germline V gene are ENHRY and SYGVKD. The CDR3 loop is CATASGTRGEQYF. For the CDR3, the DNA is TGTGCCACTGCTTCCGGGACCAGGGGGGAGCAGTACTTC.

This clonotype was counted only a few times. CDR3 protein: CASSGSSGTHRPNYGYTF. The CDR3 coding sequence is TGTGCCAGCAGCGGGAGTTCCGGGACACATAGACCTAACTATGGCTACACCTTC. The chain carries TRBV9 and TRBJ1-2, with a possible D match to TRBD1 (6 bases). From germline, CDR1 is SGDLS and CDR2 YYNGEE. The CDR3 length is 18 residues. The V gene lost 3 bases and the J gene lost 0 bases, with 21 bases spanning the gap.

This clonotype was picked up many times. V usage is TRBV2 and J usage is TRBJ2-5; TRBD2 agrees at 10 bases. V trimming: 8 bases; J trimming: 5 bases; junction bases outside the gene matches: 8. Germline CDR1 is SNHLY and CDR2 is FYNNEI. The CDR3 loop spans 14 amino acids. The CDR3 nucleotides are TGTGCCAGCCAAGATCTAGCGGGGGTTGAGACCCAGTACTTC. As protein: CASQDLAGVETQYF. Variable domain in full (rest from reference TRBV2 and TRBJ2-5): EPEVTQTPSHQVTQMGQEVILRCVPISNHLYFYWYRQILGQKVEFLVSFYNNEISEKSEIFDDQFSVERPDGSNFTLKIRSTKLEDSAMYFCASQDLAGVETQYFGPGTRLLVL.

In this sample, this clonotype turned up a few times. The chain is built from TRBV12-3 or TRBV12-4 and TRBJ1-1; D not certain. CDR3 length: 12 amino acids. V was pared by 2 bases and J by 6 bases, with 7 bases between. The CDR3 sequence: CASSLPPAEAFF. In DNA, the CDR3 is TGTGCCAGCAGTTTACCCCCAGCTGAAGCTTTCTTT.

This clonotype showed up just a few times. The V call is TRBV4-1, the J call TRBJ1-5; 8 bases line up with TRBD1. The ends lost 3 bases at V and 7 bases at J; junction bases unmatched: 8. In germline, CDR1 is MGHRA, CDR2 YSYEKL. The CDR3 contains 15 residues. Here the CDR3 reads CASSQLLQGVQPQHF. CDR3 DNA: TGCGCCAGCAGCCAGCTTTTACAGGGGGTCCAGCCCCAGCATTTT.

This clonotype has ten or more counts. The genes are TRBV7-8 and TRBJ1-4, with D uncertain. Germline V gene lookup returns CDR1 SGHVS and CDR2 FQNEAQ. Trimming took off 5 bases at V and 8 bases at J, with 12 bases between the two ends. The CDR3 has 13 residues. The CDR3 spells CASSPVGAEKLFF. The CDR3 DNA reads as TGTGCCAGCAGCCCGGTCGGAGCCGAAAAACTGTTTTTT. Based on the CDR3 plus reference TRBV7-8 and TRBJ1-4, the full variable domain is GAGVSQSPRYKVAKRGQDVALRCDPISGHVSLFWYQQALGQGPEFLTYFQNEAQLDKSGLPSDRFFAERPEGSVSTLKIQRTQQEDSAVYLCASSPVGAEKLFFGSGTQLSVL.

This clonotype was detected a few times. The chain employs TRBV10-3 and TRBJ2-5, with D perhaps matching TRBD1 (6 bases). The germline V gene encodes CDR1 ENHRY and CDR2 SYGVKD. The V end lost 7 bases, the J end lost 1 base, and 13 bases lay between the germline ends. This CDR3 contains 14 residues. Written as DNA, the CDR3 is TGTGCCATCAAGAAGGGGGTGGGCCAAGAGACCCAGTACTTC. Translated: CAIKKGVGQETQYF.

In its sample, this clonotype was seen many times. The CDR3 sequence: CASSLGTAMNTEAFF. Here the CDR3 DNA reads TGCGCCAGCAGCTTAGGAACAGCAATGAACACTGAAGCTTTCTTT. The rearrangement uses TRBV5-1 and TRBJ1-1; unclear D gene. The ends were cut back, 2 bases at V and 0 bases at J, with 11 bases in the middle. The CDR3 totals 15 residues. Germline CDR1 is SGHRS and CDR2 is YFSETQ.

This clonotype came up many times. V gene TRBV9 combines with J gene TRBJ2-1; D may be TRBD1 or TRBD2 (5 bases each). CDR1 is SGDLS and CDR2 is YYNGEE in the germline V gene. V was clipped by 2 bases and J by 6 bases, with 9 bases between them. This CDR3 region has 13 residues. The CDR3 region has the DNA TGTGCCAGCAGCGTGGGACCACTCAATGAGCAGTTCTTC. Protein: CASSVGPLNEQFF.

This clonotype was seen only a few times. This sequence joins TRBV3-1 and TRBJ2-7, with 7 bases fitting TRBD1. The V and J ends lost 4 bases and 5 bases, in that order; junction bases with no gene match: 8. From germline, CDR1 is LGHDT and CDR2 YNNKEL (reference sequence). CDR3 length: 14 residues. CDR3 nucleotide sequence: TGTGCCAGCAGCCCGCTGACAGGGTACGACGAGCAGTACTTC. As protein: CASSPLTGYDEQYF.

Only a few counts were recorded for this clonotype. V and J are TRBV6-2 or TRBV6-3 and TRBJ2-5, with D tentatively TRBD2 (6 bases). The V and J ends lost 5 bases and 5 bases respectively, with 15 bases between them. The germline CDR1 and CDR2 sequences are MNHEY and SVGEGT. The CDR3 loop spans 14 amino acids. The CDR3 loop reads CASSGRIGSETQYF. In DNA, the CDR3 is TGTGCCAGCAGTGGGAGGATAGGCTCGGAGACCCAGTACTTC.

There are a few counts of this clonotype. The CDR3 is CASSERRVSGRTPEQYF. The DNA of the CDR3 is TGTGCCAGCAGTGAAAGAAGGGTCAGCGGGAGGACTCCCGAGCAGTACTTC. V usage is TRBV6-1 and J usage is TRBJ2-7, with 9 nucleotides matching TRBD2. CDR1 is MNHNS, CDR2 SASEGT, per germline. CDR3 size: 17 residues. Unmatched junction bases numbered 14, after V lost 2 bases and J lost 6 bases.

V is TRBV12-3 or TRBV12-4 and J is TRBJ2-1; D might be TRBD1 (6 bases). This CDR3 region has 13 residues. The germline V and J ends were trimmed by 6 bases and 8 bases, with 14 bases remaining between them. The CDR3 nucleotides are TGTGCCAGCAGGCGTACAGGGACGGATGAGCAGTTCTTC. Protein sequence: CASRRTGTDEQFF.

The chain combines TRBV29-1 with TRBJ1-2; 7 positions agree with TRBD1. Germline CDR1 and CDR2: SQVTM and ANQGSEA. Trimming cost V 0 bases and J 2 bases; bases outside gene matches: 3. The CDR3 covers 14 residues. CDR3 sequence (DNA): TGCAGCGTTGAAGATCAGGGACAGAACTATGGCTACACCTTC. Its translation is CSVEDQGQNYGYTF.

The V and J genes are TRBV28 and TRBJ2-7, with a tentative D call TRBD1 (6 bases). Per germline, CDR1 MDHEN and CDR2 SYDVKM. Trimming left V 4 bases short and J 2 bases short, with 12 bases between. The CDR3 spans 14 residues. The CDR3 nucleotides are TGTGCCAGCAGTTCCGGGACACGGACCTACGAGCAGTACTTC. As protein: CASSSGTRTYEQYF.

This clonotype was picked up many times. V and J are TRBV4-1 and TRBJ2-2, with 7 bases lining up with TRBD2. The germline V gene has CDR1 MGHRA and CDR2 YSYEKL. CDR3 length equals 14 residues. J was trimmed by 5 bases and V by 3 bases; bases with no gene match: 3. The chain's CDR3 is CASSQTAGTGELFF. CDR3 DNA sequence: TGCGCCAGCAGCCAGACAGCGGGGACCGGGGAGCTGTTTTTT.

This clonotype has a handful of counts. The chain couples TRBV29-1 to TRBJ2-5, with D possibly being TRBD2 (6 bases). Between the trimmed V and J ends, which lost 4 bases and 2 bases, there was a span of 11 bases. The CDR3 spans 13 residues. The germline CDR1 and CDR2 sequences are SQVTM and ANQGSEA. DNA of the CDR3: TGCAGCGTTGCCGGGACTTCACAAGAGACCCAGTACTTC. As protein: CSVAGTSQETQYF.

This rearrangement joins TRBV9 to TRBJ2-3, with 8 bases that match TRBD2. V gave up 0 bases and J gave up 4 bases; unmatched junction bases: 4. The CDR3 spans 15 residues. Germline CDR1 reads SGDLS; CDR2 reads YYNGEE. The CDR3 spells CASSVGGGSADTQYF. CDR3 bases: TGTGCCAGCAGCGTAGGCGGGGGGTCTGCAGATACGCAGTATTTT. Using reference TRBV9 and TRBJ2-3 for the parts outside the CDR3, the full variable domain is DSGVTQTPKHLITATGQRVTLRCSPRSGDLSVYWYQQSLDQGLQFLIQYYNGEERAKGNILERFSAQQFPDLHSELNLSSLELGDSALYFCASSVGGGSADTQYFGPGTRLTVL.